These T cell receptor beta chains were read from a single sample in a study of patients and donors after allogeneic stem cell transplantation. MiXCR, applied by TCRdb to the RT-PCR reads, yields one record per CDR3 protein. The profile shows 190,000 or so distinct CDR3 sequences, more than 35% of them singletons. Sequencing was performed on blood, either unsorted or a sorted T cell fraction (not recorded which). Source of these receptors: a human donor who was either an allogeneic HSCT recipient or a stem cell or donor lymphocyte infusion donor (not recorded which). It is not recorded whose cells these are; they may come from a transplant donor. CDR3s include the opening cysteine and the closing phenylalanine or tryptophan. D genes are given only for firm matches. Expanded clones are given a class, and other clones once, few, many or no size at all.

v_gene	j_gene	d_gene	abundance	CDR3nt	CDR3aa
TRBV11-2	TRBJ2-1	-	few	TGTGCCAGCAGCTTAGTGTGGCGGGACAGCGCCTACAATGAGCAGTTCTTC	CASSLVWRDSAYNEQFF
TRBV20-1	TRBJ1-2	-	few	TGCAGTGCCCCCGCGGAGGTAACTAACTATGGCTACACCTTC	CSAPAEVTNYGYTF
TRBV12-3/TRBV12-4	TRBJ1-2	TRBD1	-	TGTGCCAGCAGTAGTGAGGGGGCTGTTGGCTACACCTTC	CASSSEGAVGYTF
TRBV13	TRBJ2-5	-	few	TGTGCCAGCAGCCAAGAGGCGTCTGTCGAGACCCAGTACTTC	CASSQEASVETQYF
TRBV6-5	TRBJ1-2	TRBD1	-	TGTGCCAGCAGTTTATTGGGGCTAACAGGGGGCAGACGATATGGCTACACCTTC	CASSLLGLTGGRRYGYTF
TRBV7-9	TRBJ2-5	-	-	TGTGCCAGCAGTGTCCTCAGGGAGGAGACCCAGTACTTC	CASSVLREETQYF
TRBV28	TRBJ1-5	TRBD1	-	TGTGCCAGCAGTACCCTTGGACAGGGGATTGTTTATAGCAATCAGCCCCAGCATTTT	CASSTLGQGIVYSNQPQHF
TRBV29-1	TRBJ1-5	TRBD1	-	TGTAGCGTTGAAATCCAGGGGGCGCAACATTTT	CSVEIQGAQHF
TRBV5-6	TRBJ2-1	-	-	TGTGCCAGCAGCTTAGGGGGAGTCCCCTACAATGAGCAGTTCTTC	CASSLGGVPYNEQFF
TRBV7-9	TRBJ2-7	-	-	TGTGCCAGCCAGGGCAGATCCTACGAGCAGTACTTC	CASQGRSYEQYF
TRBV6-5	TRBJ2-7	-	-	TGTGCCAGCAGTTACTCCGGGAACCGCGAGCAGTACTTC	CASSYSGNREQYF
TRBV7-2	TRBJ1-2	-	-	TGTGCCAGCAGCTTAACCCGGGACCGGGCTGGGTATGGCTACACCTTC	CASSLTRDRAGYGYTF
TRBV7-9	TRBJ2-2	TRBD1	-	TGTGCCAGCAGCCGTTGGACAGGGAATACCGGGGAGCTGTTTTTT	CASSRWTGNTGELFF
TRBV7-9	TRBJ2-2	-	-	TGTGCCAGCAGCTTCCAACGGGAAAACACCGGGGAGCTGTTTTTT	CASSFQRENTGELFF
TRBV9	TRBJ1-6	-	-	TGTGCCAGCAGATCTGATGGGGTAGGATACTCACCCCTCCACTTT	CASRSDGVGYSPLHF
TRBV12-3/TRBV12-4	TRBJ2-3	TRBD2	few	TGTGCCAGCAGTGGCCCTAGCGGATATAGCACAGATACGCAGTATTTT	CASSGPSGYSTDTQYF
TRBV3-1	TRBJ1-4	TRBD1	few	TGTGCCAGCAGCCAAGAGGGACAGATCGATGAAAAACTGTTTTTT	CASSQEGQIDEKLFF
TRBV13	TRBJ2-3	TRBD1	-	TGTGCCAGCATCCCGGTACAGGGGGAAGATACGCAGTATTTT	CASIPVQGEDTQYF
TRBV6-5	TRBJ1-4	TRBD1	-	TGTGCCAGCAGCCGGGACAGGGATCGTGGAAAACTGTTTTTT	CASSRDRDRGKLFF
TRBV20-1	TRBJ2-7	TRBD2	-	TGCAGTGCTAGTCCCCGACTCGGGAGGGCTTACGAGCAGTACTTC	CSASPRLGRAYEQYF
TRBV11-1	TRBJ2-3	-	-	TGTGCCAGCAGCTTAATTGTCACAGATACGCAGTATTTT	CASSLIVTDTQYF
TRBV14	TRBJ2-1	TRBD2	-	TGTGCCAGCAGCCAAGATCTCGGGAGGGAATACTTCTACAATGAGCAGTTCTTC	CASSQDLGREYFYNEQFF
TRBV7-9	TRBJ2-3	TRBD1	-	TGTGCCAGCAGCTCACACCTTCTACAGGGGGCCCCAGATACGCAGTATTTT	CASSSHLLQGAPDTQYF
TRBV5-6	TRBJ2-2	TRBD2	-	TGTGCCAGCAGCATATATACTAGCGGGAGACGAGGTACCGGGGAGCTGTTTTTT	CASSIYTSGRRGTGELFF
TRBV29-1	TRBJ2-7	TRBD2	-	TGCAGCGTTTTGACTAGCGGGGCCTACGAGCAGTACTTC	CSVLTSGAYEQYF
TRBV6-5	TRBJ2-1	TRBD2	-	TGTGCCAGCAGGATGACTAGCGGGCTCAATGAGCAGTTCTTC	CASRMTSGLNEQFF
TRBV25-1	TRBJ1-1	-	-	TGTGCCAGCAGTATCCAAGGGACGGAGAACACTGAAGCTTTCTTT	CASSIQGTENTEAFF
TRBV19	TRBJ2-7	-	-	TGTGCCAGTAGTGCGGACGGGAACTACGAGCAGTACTTC	CASSADGNYEQYF
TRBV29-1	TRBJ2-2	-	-	TGCAGCGTTGATCCAGGGAATATGGGCACCGGGGAGCTGTTTTTT	CSVDPGNMGTGELFF
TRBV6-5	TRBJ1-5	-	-	TGTGCCAGCAGTTACTCCCACAAGAAATATAGCAATCAGCCCCAGCATTTT	CASSYSHKKYSNQPQHF
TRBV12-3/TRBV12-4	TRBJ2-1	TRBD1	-	TGTGCCAGCAGACCCCGGACAGGAAAAGCTATTGAGCAGTTCTTC	CASRPRTGKAIEQFF
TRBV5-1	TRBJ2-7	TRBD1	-	TGCGCCAGCAGCCCGACTCCGGGACAGATGCTGTACGAGCAGTACTTC	CASSPTPGQMLYEQYF
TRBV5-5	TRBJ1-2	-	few	TGTGCCAGCAGCTTGGGCAGGGTCAACTATGGCTACACCTTC	CASSLGRVNYGYTF
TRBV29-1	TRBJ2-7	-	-	TGCAGCGTTGAATGGCAGGGAACGGCCGAGCAGTACTTC	CSVEWQGTAEQYF
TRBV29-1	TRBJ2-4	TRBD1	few	TGCAGCTCCACCGACAGGGATTACATTCAGTACTTC	CSSTDRDYIQYF
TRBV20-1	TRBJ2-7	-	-	TGCAGTGCTAGGTCCCCTAAAGCCTACGAGCAGTACTTC	CSARSPKAYEQYF
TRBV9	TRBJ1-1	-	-	TGTGCCAGCAGCGTAAGGCCAGGCACTGAAGCTTTCTTT	CASSVRPGTEAFF
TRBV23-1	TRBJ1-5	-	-	TGCGCCAGCAGTCAATCCGGGTATAAGCCCCAGCATTTT	CASSQSGYKPQHF
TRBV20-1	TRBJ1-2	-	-	TGCAGTGCTCCTCCAACAGATCTCCCTGGAGCGGACACCTTC	CSAPPTDLPGADTF
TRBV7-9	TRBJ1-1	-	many	TGCGCCAGCAGCTTCCGGGGGCTTGGAACTGAAGCTTTCTTT	CASSFRGLGTEAFF
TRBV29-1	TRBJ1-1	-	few	TGCAGCGTTGAGGCAGAAAAAGTCTGGACCACTGAAGCTTTCTTT	CSVEAEKVWTTEAFF
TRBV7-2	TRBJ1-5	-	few	TGTGCCAGCAGCTTGGTGACAGTTCCTCAGCCCCAGCATTTT	CASSLVTVPQPQHF
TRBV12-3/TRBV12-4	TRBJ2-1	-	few	TGTGCCAGCAGTTTTAGGAATGAGCAGTTCTTC	CASSFRNEQFF
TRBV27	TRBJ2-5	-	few	TGTGCCAGCAGTTTCTATTTCGGCAGCTTCGAGACCCAGTACTTC	CASSFYFGSFETQYF
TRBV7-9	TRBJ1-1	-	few	TGTGCCAGCAGCCCGCAATGGGGGACGAACACTGAAGCTTTCTTT	CASSPQWGTNTEAFF
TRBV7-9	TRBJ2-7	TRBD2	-	TGTGCCAGCAGCTTTCTAGCGGGAGTTAGTGAGCAGTACTTC	CASSFLAGVSEQYF
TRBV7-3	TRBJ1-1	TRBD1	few	TGTGCCAGCAGCCAACCTGGGACAGCCCATGAAGCTTTCTTT	CASSQPGTAHEAFF
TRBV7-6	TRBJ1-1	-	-	TGTGCCAGCGGCCTTTTTAGTGGGGACACTGAAGCTTTCTTT	CASGLFSGDTEAFF
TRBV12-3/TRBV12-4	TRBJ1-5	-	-	TGTGCCAGCAGTTCGATGAATCAGCCCCAGCATTTT	CASSSMNQPQHF